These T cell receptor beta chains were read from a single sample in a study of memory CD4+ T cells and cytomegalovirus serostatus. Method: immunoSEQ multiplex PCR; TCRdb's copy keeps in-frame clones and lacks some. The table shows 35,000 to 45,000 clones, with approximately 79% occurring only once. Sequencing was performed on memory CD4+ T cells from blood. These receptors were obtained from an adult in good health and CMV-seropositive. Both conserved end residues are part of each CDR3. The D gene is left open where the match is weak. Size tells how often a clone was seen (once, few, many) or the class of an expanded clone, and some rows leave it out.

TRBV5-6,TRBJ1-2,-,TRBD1,CASTLVQGDYGYTF,TGTGCCAGCACCCTCGTTCAGGGGGACTATGGCTACACCTTC
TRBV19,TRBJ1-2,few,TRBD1,CATQATGAWGYTF,TGTGCCACCCAGGCGACAGGGGCATGGGGCTACACCTTC
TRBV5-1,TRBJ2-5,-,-,CASSLIPQETQYF,TGCGCCAGCAGCTTAATACCTCAAGAGACCCAGTACTTC
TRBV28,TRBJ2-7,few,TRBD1,CASSFRQGAGYEQYF,TGTGCCAGCAGTTTTCGACAGGGGGCCGGATACGAGCAGTACTTC
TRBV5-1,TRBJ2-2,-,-,CASSPTGGTGELFF,TGCGCCAGCAGCCCCACCGGGGGCACCGGGGAGCTGTTTTTT
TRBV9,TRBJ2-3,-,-,CASSLNYEDTQYF,TGTGCCAGCAGCCTAAACTATGAAGATACGCAGTATTTT
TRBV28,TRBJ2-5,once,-,CASLSTGYETQYF,TGTGCCAGCTTATCAACAGGGTATGAGACCCAGTACTTC
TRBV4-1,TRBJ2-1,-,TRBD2,CASSRGGLVTGTNEQFF,TGCGCCAGCAGCCGGGGCGGACTAGTAACGGGCACCAATGAGCAGTTCTTC
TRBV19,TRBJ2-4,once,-,CASRPDRPLAKNIQYF,TGTGCCAGTAGACCCGACAGGCCATTAGCCAAAAACATTCAGTACTTC
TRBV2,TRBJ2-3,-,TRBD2,CATNPAGGGADTQYF,TGTGCCACCAACCCCGCGGGAGGGGGGGCAGATACGCAGTATTTT
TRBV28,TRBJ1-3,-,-,CASSLGGVGNTIYF,TGTGCCAGCAGTTTAGGTGGTGTAGGAAACACCATATATTTT